One sample yielded the 19 T cell receptor beta chains listed below, sequenced in a study of shared clonotypes between healthy human individuals. Terminally differentiated effector memory CD45RA+ cells were left out of the naive CD8 fraction, which was CD45RO-negative and positively selected for CCR7. Sequencing was performed with immunoSEQ multiplex PCR; in TCRdb, only in-frame clones are kept and a portion is missing. The table has some 2 million clones, less than 95% seen once. Sequencing was carried out using naive CD8+ T cells sorted from blood. All receptors come from a man aged 18 to 30 in good health.

This clone has only one observation. The chain has TRBV5-1 and TRBJ2-3, with D hard to call. Germline V gives CDR1 SGHRS, CDR2 YFSETQ. The CDR3 contains 14 residues. V was trimmed by 0 bases and J by 2 bases, leaving 7 bases between them. In nucleotides, the CDR3 is TGCGCCAGCAGCTTGGGACACCTCACAGATACGCAGTATTTT. Its protein is CASSLGHLTDTQYF.

The V and J genes are TRBV6-5 and TRBJ2-1, with D perhaps matching TRBD2 (6 bases). Trimming pared 5 bases from V and 9 bases from J, leaving 14 bases between. This CDR3 comprises 13 residues. The germline gives CDR1 MNHEY, CDR2 SVGAGI. DNA of the CDR3: TGTGCCAGCAGTCCGGGGGTTGGTGGTGAGCAGTTCTTC. It specifies CASSPGVGGEQFF.

This clone was recorded a few times. Other DNA sequences in this sample translate to the same CDR3. The chain links TRBV30 to TRBJ2-3; TRBD2 matches 9 bases. The V gene's germline CDR1 is GTSNPN and CDR2 SVGIG (reference sequence). The CDR3 has 14 residues. The V segment lost 3 bases and the J segment 2 bases; nucleotides outside the gene matches: 3. The CDR3 protein is CAWSLAGNTDTQYF. CDR3 nucleotide sequence: TGTGCCTGGAGCCTAGCGGGGAACACAGATACGCAGTATTTT.

The rearrangement joins TRBV27 to TRBJ2-5, with 8 bases that match TRBD2. This CDR3 has 16 residues. Trimming took 5 bases from V and 2 from J; bases not matched to a gene: 10. Germline loops: CDR1 MNHEY, CDR2 SMNVEV (reference sequence). This CDR3 reads CASSPSGGEKQETQYF. CDR3 in DNA: TGTGCCAGCAGTCCCAGCGGGGGAGAAAAACAAGAGACCCAGTACTTC.

The gene calls are TRBV6-1 and TRBJ2-3, with 7 bases aligning to TRBD2. The CDR3 consists of 15 residues. CDR1 is MNHNS and CDR2 is SASEGT in the germline V gene. V lost 7 bases and J lost 2; bases outside the gene matches: 9. CDR3 sequence reads: CASTLLGTITDTQYF. CDR3 coding DNA: TGTGCCAGCACCCTCCTAGGGACTATCACAGATACGCAGTATTTT.

The chain recombines TRBV10-3 with TRBJ1-1, with 9 bases aligning to TRBD1. Trimming took 7 bases from V and 3 from J; bases not matched to a gene: 3. This CDR3 has 13 amino acids. Per germline, CDR1 ENHRY and CDR2 SYGVKD. The CDR3 sequence: CAINGDRDTEAFF. In nucleotides, the CDR3 is TGTGCCATCAACGGGGACAGGGACACTGAAGCTTTCTTT.

The chain combines TRBV5-6 with TRBJ1-1; tentative D call: TRBD1 (5 bases). V was trimmed by 2 bases and J by 4 bases, leaving 15 bases between them. The germline V gene has CDR1 SGHDT and CDR2 YYEEEE. The CDR3 contains 15 residues. The DNA of the CDR3 is TGTGCCAGCAGCTTTTGGGGGGATTTCGGCACTGAAGCTTTCTTT. Protein product: CASSFWGDFGTEAFF.

The chain carries TRBV27 and TRBJ1-4; D gene unclear. Germline V CDR1 and CDR2: MNHEY, SMNVEV (reference sequence). Trimming left V 2 bases short and J 8 bases short, with 15 bases between. The CDR3 has 15 amino acids. The chain's CDR3 is CASSLNGVLGEKLFF. The DNA for the CDR3 is TGTGCCAGCAGTTTAAATGGGGTTCTAGGAGAAAAACTGTTTTTT.

V is TRBV7-6 and J is TRBJ2-3; D perhaps matches TRBD1 (6 bases). This CDR3 is built from 17 residues. With 1 base removed from V and 4 bases from J, the gap between germline ends came to 18 bases. Germline assignment: CDR1 SGHVS and CDR2 FNYEAQ. The CDR3 coding sequence is TGTGCCAGCAGCTTAGGGATGAAAACAGGGTTCGCAGATACGCAGTATTTT. This encodes CASSLGMKTGFADTQYF.

The rearrangement links TRBV30 to TRBJ1-5, with D tentatively TRBD1 (6 bases). Germline V gene data show CDR1 as GTSNPN and CDR2 as SVGIG (reference sequence). This CDR3 spans 15 amino acids. V was trimmed by 4 bases and J by 4 bases, leaving 17 bases between them. The CDR3 protein is CAWTNGGGSNQPQHF. DNA for the CDR3: TGTGCCTGGACAAATGGGGGGGGCAGTAATCAGCCCCAGCATTTT.

In nucleotides, the CDR3 is TGTGCCAGCAGCTTAACAAGCGGGAGGGCCGGAGACACAGATACGCAGTATTTT. Amino acids: CASSLTSGRAGDTDTQYF. V and J are TRBV7-9 and TRBJ2-3; 10 positions agree with TRBD2. Germline V gene data show CDR1 as SEHNR and CDR2 as FQNEAQ (reference sequence). This CDR3 contains 18 residues. V trimming: 2 bases; J trimming: 2 bases; junction bases outside the gene matches: 10.

The chain employs TRBV5-4 and TRBJ2-7; possibly TRBD1 for D (5 bases). The CDR3 runs to 15 residues. Trimming stripped 2 bases from V and 5 bases from J, with 17 bases between. Germline values: CDR1 SGHNT, CDR2 YYREEE (reference sequence). The CDR3 nucleotides are TGTGCCAGCAGCTTTTCAGGGTCCTCCGAGGACGAGCAGTACTTC. Translation: CASSFSGSSEDEQYF.

This rearrangement joins TRBV7-6 to TRBJ1-2; no definite D call. Trimming left V 1 base short and J 6 bases short, with 15 bases between. Germline CDR1 is SGHVS and CDR2 is FNYEAQ. This CDR3 is built from 15 residues. Here the CDR3 reads CASSLGTPPGDGYTF. The CDR3 bases are TGTGCCAGCAGCTTAGGGACGCCACCAGGCGATGGCTACACCTTC. The full variable domain, its missing parts supplied by reference TRBV7-6 and TRBJ1-2, is GAGVSQSPRYKVTKRGQDVALRCDPISGHVSLYWYRQALGQGPEFLTYFNYEAQQDKSGLPNDRFSAERPEGSISTLTIQRTEQRDSAMYRCASSLGTPPGDGYTFGSGTRLTVV.

This sequence joins TRBV6-5 and TRBJ2-2; D not certain. The V gene lost 2 bases and the J gene lost 3 bases, with 7 bases spanning the gap. The CDR3 has 14 amino acids. Germline CDR1 reads MNHEY; CDR2 reads SVGAGI. This CDR3 is CASSYASHTGELFF. The CDR3 region has the DNA TGTGCCAGCAGTTACGCGTCCCACACCGGGGAGCTGTTTTTT.

The CDR3, as DNA: TGCGCCAGCAGCTTGGCCGCCACAGGACCAGCTAACTATGGCTACACCTTC. Translation: CASSLAATGPANYGYTF. The genes are TRBV5-1 and TRBJ1-2; D might be TRBD1 (5 bases). The CDR3 length is 17 residues. Germline V gene sequence: CDR1 SGHRS, CDR2 YFSETQ. Trimming left V 0 bases short and J 0 bases short, with 15 bases between.

On this clone itself: Within the sample, other DNA sequences also encode this same CDR3. The genes are TRBV5-6 and TRBJ1-1; no firm D call. The CDR3 has 12 residues. Trimming left V 1 base short and J 4 bases short, with 5 bases between. Germline CDR1 reads SGHDT; CDR2 reads YYEEEE. CDR3 sequence (DNA): TGTGCCAGCAGCTTGCGGTCCACTGAAGCTTTCTTT. Protein sequence: CASSLRSTEAFF.

V and J are TRBV27 and TRBJ2-5; 11 nucleotides match TRBD1. The J segment lost 7 bases and the V segment lost 4 bases, leaving 2 bases of the junction unmatched. Germline V lookup: CDR1 MNHEY, CDR2 SMNVEV (reference sequence). The CDR3 runs to 13 residues. CDR3 nucleotides: TGTGCCAGCAGTTGGGGACAGGGGGGGACCCAGTACTTC. This encodes CASSWGQGGTQYF.

The sample holds one count of this clone. The J gene is TRBJ2-7, the V gene TRBV4-1, with D unresolved. Germline assignment: CDR1 MGHRA and CDR2 YSYEKL. This CDR3 region has 16 residues. Trimming shortened V by 5 bases and J by 2 bases, and 19 bases separated the two germline ends. This CDR3 reads CASSYLHGEATYEQYF. For the CDR3, the DNA is TGCGCCAGCAGCTACCTACATGGGGAAGCCACCTACGAGCAGTACTTC.

The chain employs TRBV11-2 and TRBJ2-5; a weak D match, TRBD2 (6 bases). The V end was cut by 1 base, the J end by 9 bases, with 9 bases between. This CDR3 is built from 12 residues. Germline V gene lookup returns CDR1 SGHAT and CDR2 FQNNGV. CDR3 loop: CASSLGSGSQYF. The CDR3 DNA follows: TGTGCCAGCAGCTTAGGGAGCGGGTCCCAGTACTTC.